This is a list of T cell receptor beta chains from one sample in a study of shared clonotypes between healthy human individuals. TCRdb keeps only in-frame clones here, not all; method: immunoSEQ multiplex PCR. The sample includes about 480,000 clones, about 80% seen only once; the top ten take around 13%. Sequencing input: PBMCs. These receptors originate from a woman aged 40 to 50 in good health. Some clones in this sample may be carry-over from other donors' samples. Each CDR3 is given with its conserved first and last residue. A D gene is named only where the DNA matches it firmly. Not every row has a clone size; where given, it reads once, few, many or a size class.

size	V	D	J	DNA	CDR3
many	TRBV6-1	TRBD1	TRBJ1-1	TGTGCCAGCAGTTCTACAGGGGGGGGGAACACTGAAGCTTTCTTT	CASSSTGGGNTEAFF
NA	TRBV9	NA	TRBJ2-2	TGTGCCAGCAGCCCCCGGACTGTCACCGGGGAGCTGTTTTTT	CASSPRTVTGELFF
NA	TRBV7-2	NA	TRBJ2-6	TGTGCCAGCAGCCGGATGTGGGGTCAGAAGGAGGGGGCCAACGTCCTGACTTTC	CASSRMWGQKEGANVLTF
NA	TRBV25-1	NA	TRBJ1-1	TGTGCGAGCGGGTCGGGCACTGAAGCTTTCTTT	CASGSGTEAFF
NA	TRBV7-9	TRBD2	TRBJ2-5	TGTGCCAGCAGACCTCCCCGCGGGGGACAAGAGACCCAGTACTTC	CASRPPRGGQETQYF
NA	TRBV28	NA	TRBJ2-5	TGTGCCAGCGTACGTTTGGGGTTCGGTGGAGAGACCCAGTACTTC	CASVRLGFGGETQYF
NA	TRBV19	TRBD1	TRBJ1-5	TGTGCCAGTAGCCACAGGGGGCGCGGCAATCAGCCCCAGCATTTT	CASSHRGRGNQPQHF
once	TRBV15	NA	TRBJ1-2	TGTGCCACCAGCAGAGTAGGTTCAGAGGGACCTAGGTATGGCTACACCTTC	CATSRVGSEGPRYGYTF
NA	TRBV4-1	TRBD1	TRBJ1-4	TGCGCCAGCAGACGACAGGGGCGCGAAAAACTGTTTTTT	CASRRQGREKLFF
NA	TRBV5-6	NA	TRBJ2-7	TGTGCCAGCAGCTCGGACAGCCCCGAGCAGTACTTC	CASSSDSPEQYF
NA	TRBV9	TRBD2	TRBJ2-2	TGTGCCAGCAGCGTAGCCCGACTAGCGGGAGAACGGGCCGGGGAGCTGTTTTTT	CASSVARLAGERAGELFF
NA	TRBV5-1	TRBD1	TRBJ1-1	TGCGCCAGCAGCACTCGGACAGGGGGGACTGAAGCTTTCTTT	CASSTRTGGTEAFF
NA	TRBV6-6	TRBD1	TRBJ2-3	TGTGCCAGCAGTCAGGGGGTTACGAGCACAGATACGCAGTATTTT	CASSQGVTSTDTQYF
NA	TRBV7-9	TRBD1	TRBJ1-3	TGTGCCAGCAACCTACAACGACAGGGCGGCTCTGGAAACACCATATATTTT	CASNLQRQGGSGNTIYF
NA	TRBV9	TRBD2	TRBJ2-7	TGTGCCAGCAGCGTAGGTAGCGGGAGGGCCTACGAGCAGTACTTC	CASSVGSGRAYEQYF
few	TRBV19	NA	TRBJ2-1	TGTGCCAGTGCGTTGGACTTTGACGGTGAGCAGTTCTTC	CASALDFDGEQFF
NA	TRBV5-1	NA	TRBJ2-5	TGCGCCAGCAGCTTGGGGCTGACGCAAGAGACCCAGTACTTC	CASSLGLTQETQYF
NA	TRBV7-9	NA	TRBJ2-7	TGTGCCAGCAGTTCTCCAGGGATGCTCTACGAGCAGTACTTC	CASSSPGMLYEQYF
NA	TRBV19	NA	TRBJ2-3	TGTGCCAGTAGTATAACGGCAGGAACTAGCACAGATACGCAGTATTTT	CASSITAGTSTDTQYF
NA	TRBV19	NA	TRBJ2-5	TGTGCCAGTGGGGTCGACCAAGAGACCCAGTACTTC	CASGVDQETQYF
NA	TRBV30	TRBD2	TRBJ2-2	TGTGCCTGGAGTGCGGGACTAGCGGGGAACACCGGGGAGCTGTTTTTT	CAWSAGLAGNTGELFF
NA	TRBV2	NA	TRBJ2-3	TGTGCCAGCAGTGTACTAGGGAGCACAGATACGCAGTATTTT	CASSVLGSTDTQYF
NA	TRBV7-2	NA	TRBJ2-1	TGTGCCAGCAGCGGGATCAGGGAAAATGAGCAGTTCTTC	CASSGIRENEQFF
NA	TRBV7-9	TRBD1	TRBJ1-6	TGTGCCAGCAGCACCGACAGGGGACGATCACCCCTCCACTTT	CASSTDRGRSPLHF
once	TRBV5-1	NA	TRBJ2-2	TGCGCCAGCGTTACCTCAGAGGGAGGCACCGGGGAGCTGTTTTTT	CASVTSEGGTGELFF
NA	TRBV27	NA	TRBJ1-4	TGTGCCAGCAGTCGGGCCTTTAATGAAAAACTGTTTTTT	CASSRAFNEKLFF
NA	TRBV5-1	TRBD2	TRBJ2-5	TGCGCCAGCAGCCGCGGACTAGCGGGTAACCAAGAGACCCAGTACTTC	CASSRGLAGNQETQYF
NA	TRBV28	NA	TRBJ2-2	TGTGCCAGCAGTTCCCCGGGACGGTGGTTTGCCGGGGAGCTGTTTTTT	CASSSPGRWFAGELFF
NA	TRBV9	NA	TRBJ2-2	TGTGCCAGCACCTCCTCCGGAAGCATTTCGGGGTACAGCGGGGAGCTGTTTTTT	CASTSSGSISGYSGELFF
NA	TRBV5-6	TRBD1	TRBJ1-2	TGTGCCAGCAGCTGGACAGGGGGGTCTGGCTACACCTTC	CASSWTGGSGYTF
few	TRBV5-4	TRBD1	TRBJ2-5	TGCGCCAGCAGCCAAGAAGCCGGGACAGGCGGTGAGACCCAGTACTTC	CASSQEAGTGGETQYF
NA	TRBV27	TRBD2	TRBJ2-7	TGTGCCAGCAGTTTTAGCGGGAGTGCCTACGAGCAGTACTTC	CASSFSGSAYEQYF
few	TRBV7-9	NA	TRBJ1-1	TGTGCCAGCAGCTTATACCTAGGGAACACTGAAGCTTTCTTT	CASSLYLGNTEAFF
NA	TRBV28	TRBD1	TRBJ2-7	TGTGCCAGCAGGCCGGGACAGGCCTACGAGCAGTACTTC	CASRPGQAYEQYF
few	TRBV6-1	NA	TRBJ2-7	TGTGCCAGCAGTGAAGTACCGGGACACCGCTCCTACGAGCAGTACTTC	CASSEVPGHRSYEQYF
many	TRBV10-1	NA	TRBJ2-1	TGCGCCAGCAGTGAGACGGTCGAGGGGGGCAATGAGCAGTTCTTC	CASSETVEGGNEQFF
NA	TRBV27	NA	TRBJ2-2	TGTGCCAGCAGTTTTAGTACGGGGAACACCGGGGAGCTGTTTTTT	CASSFSTGNTGELFF
NA	TRBV30	NA	TRBJ1-1	TGTGCCTGGAGTAAGGGTGAAGCTTTCTTT	CAWSKGEAFF
NA	TRBV27	NA	TRBJ2-7	TGTGCCAGCAGCAGGGACGGCTACTTAACCTACGAGCAGTACTTC	CASSRDGYLTYEQYF
NA	TRBV28	NA	TRBJ1-3	TGTGCCAGCAGTTTGGGAGGAGGGTTTGGAAACACCATATATTTT	CASSLGGGFGNTIYF
few	TRBV10-2	NA	TRBJ2-2	TGCGCCAGCAGTGAGTCGGTGCGGGGCGCGGACACCGGGGAGCTGTTTTTT	CASSESVRGADTGELFF
once	TRBV10-1	TRBD1	TRBJ2-7	TGCGCCAGCAGTGGGGCTGGGACAGCGAGGGAGCAGTACTTC	CASSGAGTAREQYF
NA	TRBV7-3	NA	TRBJ2-7	TGTGCCAGCAGCCCAACGGGACAACCCTACGAGCAGTACTTC	CASSPTGQPYEQYF
NA	TRBV7-8	NA	TRBJ2-1	TGTGCCAGCAGCAACAGAGGGATAATGGACAATGAGCAGTTCTTC	CASSNRGIMDNEQFF
few	TRBV5-6	NA	TRBJ1-5	TGTGCCAGCGCCCGGGGGGGCAATCAGCCCCAGCATTTT	CASARGGNQPQHF
NA	TRBV19	TRBD1	TRBJ2-7	TGTGCCAGTAGTAGTATGATCCTGGGACAGCAGTACTACGAGCAGTACTTC	CASSSMILGQQYYEQYF
NA	TRBV2	NA	TRBJ2-2	TGTGCCAGCAACTGGAAAACCGGGGAGCTGTTTTTT	CASNWKTGELFF
NA	TRBV7-2	TRBD2	TRBJ2-5	TGTGCCAGCAGCTATGGACTAGCGGGAGTTGGTGAGACCCAGTACTTC	CASSYGLAGVGETQYF
NA	TRBV7-9	NA	TRBJ1-5	TGTGCCAGCAGCCGATACAGGGTGAGTCAGCCCCAGCATTTT	CASSRYRVSQPQHF
NA	TRBV19	TRBD2	TRBJ2-2	TGTGCCAGTAAAGATAGCGGGAGGGCCTTGACCGGGGAGCTGTTTTTT	CASKDSGRALTGELFF
few	TRBV15	NA	TRBJ2-1	TGTGCCACCAGCACTCAGGGGGAGGCTGAGCAGTTCTTC	CATSTQGEAEQFF
few	TRBV7-6	NA	TRBJ2-1	TGTGCCAGCAGCTTTACGGGAGTATACAATGAGCAGTTCTTC	CASSFTGVYNEQFF
NA	TRBV19	TRBD2	TRBJ2-1	TGTGCCAGTAGGGGACTAGCAGGGGATGAGCAGTTCTTC	CASRGLAGDEQFF
few	TRBV4-2	NA	TRBJ2-7	TGTGCCAGCAGCCAAGGGGGTGGGGACGTCCCCTACGAGCAGTACTTC	CASSQGGGDVPYEQYF